A single sample is the source of the 14 T cell receptor beta chains below, sequenced in a study of blood T cell repertoires in COVID-19. The assay was immunoSEQ multiplex PCR, and TCRdb's table has in-frame clones only and misses some. The sample lists around 300,000 clones; over 85% were seen once. Sequencing was done on a sample of PBMCs or T cells enriched from blood (not recorded which). These receptors were collected from an older woman who had recovered from COVID-19.

The chain couples TRBV10-1 to TRBJ2-3; a possible D gene is TRBD1 (5 bases). The CDR3 is made up of 14 amino acids. V was pared by 10 bases and J by 3 bases, with 17 bases between. The V gene's germline CDR1 is WNHNN and CDR2 SYGVQD (reference sequence). This CDR3 is CAISDRYPTDTQYF. The CDR3 DNA sequence: TGCGCCATCTCCGACAGATACCCTACAGATACGCAGTATTTT.

This clone occurred a few times. This CDR3 reads CASHSGGADTQYF. The DNA for the CDR3 is TGTGCCAGTCATAGCGGGGGAGCAGATACGCAGTATTTT. This chain connects TRBV7-9 to TRBJ2-3; 9 bases line up with TRBD2. Looked up from germline, CDR1 is SEHNR and CDR2 is FQNEAQ (reference sequence). This CDR3 is 13 amino acids long. Losses at the gene ends were 9 bases for V and 4 bases for J; bases not matched to a gene: 5.

The chain carries TRBV4-1 and TRBJ1-4; tentative D call: TRBD1 (5 bases). Germline V lookup: CDR1 MGHRA, CDR2 YSYEKL. The CDR3 length is 15 residues. The germline V and J ends were trimmed by 1 base and 5 bases, with 11 bases remaining between them. The CDR3: CASSQVGTRNEKLFF. CDR3 sequence (DNA): TGCGCCAGCAGCCAAGTCGGGACTCGGAATGAAAAACTGTTTTTT.

The chain couples TRBV5-1 to TRBJ2-5; 8 nucleotides agree with TRBD2. This CDR3 comprises 14 residues. The trim removed 6 bases at V and 2 bases at J, leaving 6 bases unmatched. Germline V gives CDR1 SGHRS, CDR2 YFSETQ. The CDR3: CASMVGGDQETQYF. CDR3 in DNA: TGCGCCAGCATGGTCGGGGGGGATCAAGAGACCCAGTACTTC.

Points on this clone: This CDR3 is also generated by other DNA sequences in the sample. The chain employs TRBV5-1 and TRBJ1-5, with no clear D. Germline-derived CDR1 and CDR2 are SGHRS and YFSETQ. V lost 4 bases and J lost 5, with 13 bases in between. The CDR3 covers 14 residues. As DNA, the CDR3 is TGCGCCAGCAGCCCTGGAGGTGGGGATCAGCCCCAGCATTTT. Residues: CASSPGGGDQPQHF.

This chain connects TRBV18 to TRBJ1-1; possible D gene TRBD1, 6 bases. Trimming left V 0 bases short and J 7 bases short, with 12 bases between. The CDR3 covers 14 residues. Germline V lookup: CDR1 KGHSH, CDR2 LQKENI. DNA of the CDR3: TGTGCCAGCTCACCACCATCAGGGGTGGGTGAAGCTTTCTTT. Amino acid sequence: CASSPPSGVGEAFF.

This chain uses TRBV10-1 with TRBJ2-3; 9 bases agree with TRBD2. V trimming: 5 bases; J trimming: 5 bases; junction bases outside the gene matches: 8. The CDR3 has 15 residues. Germline V gene lookup returns CDR1 WNHNN and CDR2 SYGVQD (reference sequence). The DNA for the CDR3 is TGCGCCAGCAGTAGAGTAGCGGGAGTTGGAGATACGCAGTATTTT. Protein product: CASSRVAGVGDTQYF.

This clone has just a few counts. The J gene is TRBJ2-7, the V gene TRBV7-9, with D maybe TRBD2 (6 bases). CDR1 SEHNR and CDR2 FQNEAQ come from the germline V gene (reference sequence). The V gene lost 8 bases and the J gene lost 3 bases, with 14 bases spanning the gap. The CDR3 sequence is 13 residues long. The CDR3 sequence: CASGPSEVYEQYF. For the CDR3, the DNA is TGTGCCAGCGGGCCTAGCGAGGTCTACGAGCAGTACTTC.

The chain couples TRBV19 to TRBJ1-2; tentatively, D is TRBD1 (5 bases). Per the germline V gene, CDR1 is LNHDA and CDR2 is SQIVND (reference sequence). The ends were cut back, 8 bases at V and 4 bases at J, with 14 bases in the middle. CDR3 length: 13 amino acids. For the CDR3, the DNA is TGTGCCAGTCACCGGGTCCAGGGCTATGGCTACACCTTC. As protein: CASHRVQGYGYTF.

The chain recombines TRBV5-1 with TRBJ1-1; tentatively, D is TRBD1 (5 bases). V was pared by 3 bases and J by 4 bases, with 13 bases between. The CDR3 length is 14 residues. In germline, CDR1 is SGHRS, CDR2 YFSETQ. CDR3 in amino acids: CASSWGLSSTEAFF. CDR3 nucleotides: TGCGCCAGCAGCTGGGGACTCTCGAGCACTGAAGCTTTCTTT.

V is TRBV5-1 and J is TRBJ1-3, with D unresolved. The germline V gene encodes CDR1 SGHRS and CDR2 YFSETQ. V lost 1 base and J lost 3, with 8 bases in between. The CDR3 contains 14 residues. CDR3 loop: CASSLSGYGNTIYF. CDR3 sequence (DNA): TGCGCCAGCAGCTTGTCGGGTTATGGAAACACCATATATTTT.

The sample holds one count of this clone. This rearrangement joins TRBV27 to TRBJ1-5, with D unclear. V lost 3 bases and J 4 bases, leaving 7 bases between the germline ends. The CDR3 has 13 residues. In germline, CDR1 is MNHEY, CDR2 SMNVEV (reference sequence). CDR3 in DNA: TGTGCCAGCAGTTTTGAGAGAAATCAGCCCCAGCATTTT. Amino acids: CASSFERNQPQHF.

This clone showed up just once. The chain combines TRBV21-1 with TRBJ2-1; TRBD2 is the table's D call and was not checked against the DNA. TRBV21-1 is flagged as a pseudogene. The length of the CDR3 is 16 residues. The CDR3 protein is CASSRTAGGSYNEQFF. CDR3 nucleotide sequence: TGTGCCAGCAGCCGTACAGCGGGAGGGAGTTACAATGAGCAGTTCTTC.

This clone came up once. The chain couples TRBV12-5 to TRBJ2-3; TRBD2 matches at 11 bases. The CDR3 has 17 residues. V was pared by 6 bases and J by 6 bases, with 14 bases of the junction left unmatched. Germline V CDR1 and CDR2: LGHNT, FRNRAP. CDR3 nucleotide sequence: TGTGCTAGTGGCCGACGACCCATAGCGGGAGGGCCGGATACGCAGTATTTT. Translation: CASGRRPIAGGPDTQYF.